Here is one T cell receptor beta chain with its context. CDR3 length: 13 residues. Per germline, CDR1 LGHDT and CDR2 YNNKEL (reference sequence). V lost 6 bases and J 2 bases, leaving 9 bases between the germline ends. The source of the sample is a study of blood T cell repertoires in COVID-19. Study context: Acute and convalescent COVID-19 samples came from the United States, Italy and Spain. T cells, B-cell-depleted T cells, or PBMCs supplied cDNA or gDNA.

As handled by the study authors: Reference gene primer amplification gave estimated nucleated cell counts. Libraries were prepared by immunoSEQ multiplex PCR; TCRdb keeps only in-frame clonotypes and omits some of them. V, J and clone size were drawn from that table, and D and trimming were deduced from the DNA. The data contain approximately 3,000 clones, 75% to 90% of them seen just once; the ten biggest clones take up about 6.5%. This receptor was identified in a human donor with active COVID-19. The donor label of this sample is uncertain. The chain couples TRBV3-1 (or the pseudogene TRBV3-2) to TRBJ2-3, with D unclear. Input material: peripheral blood. The CDR3 DNA follows: TGTGCCAGCAGACCCGACTCCACAGATACGCAGTATTTT. It codes for CASRPDSTDTQYF.